This T cell receptor beta chain was identified during a study of cytomegalovirus exposure and HLA in healthy donors. Findings and limits, study-wide: Testing in vitro showed a few CMV-associated chains specific for CMV antigens.

Clones were read by immunoSEQ multiplex PCR, and TCRdb kept only the in-frame ones, dropping some. Of around 160,000 clones in the sample, more than 80% were seen once. Concerning this clone: Its antigen is unknown.

This CDR3 has 14 residues. The V segment lost 2 bases and the J segment 3 bases; nucleotides outside the gene matches: 2. Germline-derived CDR1 and CDR2 are SNHLY and FYNNEI. The clonotype was recovered from a woman younger than 30 in good health and CMV-seropositive. The rearrangement uses TRBV2 and TRBJ2-5; 8 bases match TRBD2. The sample taken for sequencing was PBMCs. The CDR3 loop reads CASSERGGKETQYF. The CDR3 DNA reads as TGTGCCAGCAGTGAACGGGGGGGTAAAGAGACCCAGTACTTC.